In this sample, the clone carrying this T cell receptor (beta chain) turned up many times. The sample belongs to a study of regulatory T cells in long-lasting Graves disease. At the level of the study: Recently diagnosed Graves' patients had received antithyroid drugs for under 3 months.

Combining iRepertoire HTBI primers with Arm-PCR of CDR3 regions, the authors built TCR beta libraries. TCRdb independently ran MiXCR on the multiplex PCR reads; one entry per CDR3 protein. The repertoire holds approximately 360,000 distinct CDR3 sequences, with approximately 12% as singletons. The germline gives CDR1 DFQATT, CDR2 SNEGSKA (reference sequence). The CDR3 consists of 14 residues. Trimming removed 1 base from V and 0 bases from J, with 6 bases in between. Time point in this sample: newly diagnosed GD, antithyroid drugs for less than 3 months. TCR sequences were obtained from RNA taken from PBMCs. Enrollment of patients was through an endocrinology department in Xi'an, China. These data were also reused for a study on T cells in Graves' hyperthyroidism and ophthalmopathy. That study adds: Diagnoses used clinical symptoms, serum thyroxine and TRAb, thyroid ultrasound and orbital computed tomography.

Sequenced here: peripheral blood mononuclear cells (PBMCs), sampled at new diagnosis, from a patient treated with antithyroid drugs. This receptor was identified in a woman in her late teens or twenties with Graves disease. The chain carries TRBV20-1 and TRBJ2-2, with D maybe TRBD2 (5 bases). The CDR3 spells CSARGTSNTGELFF. The CDR3 nucleotides read TGCAGTGCTAGAGGGACTTCGAACACCGGGGAGCTGTTTTTT.